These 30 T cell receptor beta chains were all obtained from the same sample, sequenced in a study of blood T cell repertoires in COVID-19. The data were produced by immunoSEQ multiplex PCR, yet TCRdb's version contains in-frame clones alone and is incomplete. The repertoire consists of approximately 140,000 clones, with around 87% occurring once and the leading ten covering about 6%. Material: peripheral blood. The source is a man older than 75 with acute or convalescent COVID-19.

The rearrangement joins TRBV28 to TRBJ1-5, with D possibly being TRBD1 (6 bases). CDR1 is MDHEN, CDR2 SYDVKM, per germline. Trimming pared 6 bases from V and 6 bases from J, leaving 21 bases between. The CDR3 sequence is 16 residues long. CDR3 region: CASRSVGTMKGQPQHF. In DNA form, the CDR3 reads TGTGCCAGCAGGTCCGTGGGGACAATGAAGGGTCAGCCCCAGCATTTT.

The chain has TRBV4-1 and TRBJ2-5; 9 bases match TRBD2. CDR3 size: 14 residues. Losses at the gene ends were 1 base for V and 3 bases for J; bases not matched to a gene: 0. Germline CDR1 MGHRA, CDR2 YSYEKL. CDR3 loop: CASSQGTSEETQYF. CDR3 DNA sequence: TGCGCCAGCAGCCAAGGGACTAGCGAAGAGACCCAGTACTTC.

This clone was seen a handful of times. The CDR3: CASSSRGLTFF. For the CDR3, the DNA is TGTGCCAGCAGCTCGCGGGGGTTGACTTTCTTT. The V and J genes are TRBV3-1 (or the pseudogene TRBV3-2) and TRBJ1-1, with a possible D match to TRBD1 (5 bases). The germline V gene has CDR1 LGHDT and CDR2 YNNKEL (reference sequence). CDR3 length: 11 residues. V was shortened by 5 bases and J by 12 bases, with 13 bases between the two germline ends.

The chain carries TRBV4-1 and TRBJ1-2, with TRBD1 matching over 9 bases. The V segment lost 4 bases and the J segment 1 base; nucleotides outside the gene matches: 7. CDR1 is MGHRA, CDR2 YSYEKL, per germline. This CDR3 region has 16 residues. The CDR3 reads CASSLAADRGNYGYTF. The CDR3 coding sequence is TGCGCCAGCAGCCTGGCTGCGGACAGGGGTAACTATGGCTACACCTTC.

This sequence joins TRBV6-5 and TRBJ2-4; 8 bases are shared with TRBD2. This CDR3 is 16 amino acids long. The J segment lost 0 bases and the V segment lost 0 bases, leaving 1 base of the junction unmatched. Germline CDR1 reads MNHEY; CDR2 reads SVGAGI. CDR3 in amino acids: CASSYSLAGAKNIQYF. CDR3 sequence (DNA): TGTGCCAGCAGTTACTCCCTAGCGGGAGCCAAAAACATTCAGTACTTC.

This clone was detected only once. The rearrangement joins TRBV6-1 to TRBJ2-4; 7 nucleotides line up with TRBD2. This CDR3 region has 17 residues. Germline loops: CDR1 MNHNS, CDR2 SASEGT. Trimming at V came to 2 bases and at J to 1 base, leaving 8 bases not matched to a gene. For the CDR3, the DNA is TGTGCCAGCAGTGAATTTCCCAGCGGGGTGGCCAAAAACATTCAGTACTTC. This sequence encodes CASSEFPSGVAKNIQYF.

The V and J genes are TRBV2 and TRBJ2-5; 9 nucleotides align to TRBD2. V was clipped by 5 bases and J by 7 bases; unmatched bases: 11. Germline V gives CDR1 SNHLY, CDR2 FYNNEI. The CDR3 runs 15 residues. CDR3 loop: CASSSRGGAGGTQYF. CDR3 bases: TGTGCCAGCAGTTCTCGCGGGGGGGCCGGGGGGACCCAGTACTTC.

CDR3 loop: CASSLVKPDGYTF. The CDR3 DNA is TGTGCCAGCAGCTTGGTCAAGCCCGATGGCTACACCTTC. This rearrangement joins TRBV5-4 to TRBJ1-2; unclear D gene. In germline, CDR1 is SGHNT, CDR2 YYREEE (reference sequence). Trimming cost V 0 bases and J 6 bases, with 9 bases left between them. The CDR3 spans 13 residues.

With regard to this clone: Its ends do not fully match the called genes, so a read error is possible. The CDR3 DNA reads as TGTGCCAGCAGTATCCCCAGCGGGACAGGTTTCCTCTCATACTTC. Translated, it gives CASSIPSGTGFLSYF. The chain carries TRBV6-5 and TRBJ1-2; 8 bases are a match to TRBD1. The CDR3 contains 15 residues. From germline, CDR1 is MNHEY and CDR2 SVGAGI.

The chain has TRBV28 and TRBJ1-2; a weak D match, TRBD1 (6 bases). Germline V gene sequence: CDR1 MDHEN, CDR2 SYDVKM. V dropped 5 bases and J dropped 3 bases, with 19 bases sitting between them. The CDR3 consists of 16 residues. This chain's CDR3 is CASSGQTAVSYYGYTF. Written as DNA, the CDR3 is TGTGCCAGCAGTGGACAGACAGCCGTATCCTACTATGGCTACACCTTC.

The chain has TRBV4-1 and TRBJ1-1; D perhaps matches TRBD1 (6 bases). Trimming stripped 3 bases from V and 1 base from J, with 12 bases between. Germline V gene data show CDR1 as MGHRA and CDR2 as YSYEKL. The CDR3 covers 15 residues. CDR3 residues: CASSQGAGSNTEAFF. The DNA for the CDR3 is TGCGCCAGCAGCCAGGGGGCGGGTTCGAACACTGAAGCTTTCTTT.

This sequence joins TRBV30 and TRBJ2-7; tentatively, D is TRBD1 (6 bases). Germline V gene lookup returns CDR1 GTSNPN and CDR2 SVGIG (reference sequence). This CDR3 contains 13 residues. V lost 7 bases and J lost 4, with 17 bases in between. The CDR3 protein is CALLRGMSYEQYF. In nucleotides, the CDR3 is TGTGCCTTGCTGAGGGGGATGTCGTACGAGCAGTACTTC.

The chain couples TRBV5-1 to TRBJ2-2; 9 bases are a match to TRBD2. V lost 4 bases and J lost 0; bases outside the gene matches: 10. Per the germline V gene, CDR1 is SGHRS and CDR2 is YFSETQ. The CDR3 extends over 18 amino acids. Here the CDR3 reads CASSTGASGNSNTGELFF. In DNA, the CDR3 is TGCGCCAGCAGCACGGGGGCTAGCGGGAATTCGAACACCGGGGAGCTGTTTTTT.

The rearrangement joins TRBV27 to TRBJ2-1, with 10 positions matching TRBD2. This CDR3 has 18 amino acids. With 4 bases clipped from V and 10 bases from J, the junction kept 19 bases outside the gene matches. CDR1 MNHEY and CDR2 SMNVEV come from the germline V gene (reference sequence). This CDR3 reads CASSYGASGSRVGGEQFF. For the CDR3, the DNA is TGTGCCAGCAGTTATGGGGCTAGCGGGAGTCGTGTGGGGGGCGAGCAGTTCTTC.

CDR3: CASGGGYEQYF. Here the CDR3 DNA reads TGTGCCAGCGGAGGAGGGTACGAGCAGTACTTC. The chain combines TRBV2 with TRBJ2-7, with a possible D match to TRBD2 (6 bases). This CDR3 region has 11 residues. Trimming removed 8 bases at V and 4 bases at J, with 9 bases between. The V gene's germline CDR1 is SNHLY and CDR2 FYNNEI. Full variable domain (rest looked up from reference TRBV2 and TRBJ2-7): EPEVTQTPSHQVTQMGQEVILRCVPISNHLYFYWYRQILGQKVEFLVSFYNNEISEKSEIFDDQFSVERPDGSNFTLKIRSTKLEDSAMYFCASGGGYEQYFGPGTRLTVT.

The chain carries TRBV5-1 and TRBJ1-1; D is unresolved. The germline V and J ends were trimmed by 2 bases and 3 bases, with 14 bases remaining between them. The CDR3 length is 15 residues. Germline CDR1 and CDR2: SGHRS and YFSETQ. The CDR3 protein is CASSLGSPGDTEAFF. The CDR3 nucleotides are TGCGCCAGCAGCTTAGGATCACCAGGCGACACTGAAGCTTTCTTT.

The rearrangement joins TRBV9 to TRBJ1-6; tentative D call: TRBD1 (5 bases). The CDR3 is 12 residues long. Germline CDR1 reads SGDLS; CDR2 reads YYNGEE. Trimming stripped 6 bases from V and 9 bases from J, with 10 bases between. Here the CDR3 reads CASNSGPSPLHF. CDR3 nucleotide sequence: TGTGCCAGCAATTCAGGGCCTTCACCCCTCCACTTT.

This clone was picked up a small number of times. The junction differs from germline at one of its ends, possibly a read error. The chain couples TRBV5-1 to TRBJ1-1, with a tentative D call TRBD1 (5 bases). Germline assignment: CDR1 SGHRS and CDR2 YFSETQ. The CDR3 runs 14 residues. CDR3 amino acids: CASSFAGLKTEAFF. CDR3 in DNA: TGCGCCAGCAGCTTTGCAGGGCTGAAAACTGAAGCTTTCTTT.

This CDR3 is CASSSSSTGNTIYF. In DNA, the CDR3 is TGTGCCAGCAGTTCCTCATCTACGGGAAACACCATATATTTT. The chain joins TRBV28 to TRBJ1-3; D is unresolved. The CDR3 consists of 14 residues. Trimming removed 4 bases from V and 4 bases from J, with 11 bases in between. Germline loops: CDR1 MDHEN, CDR2 SYDVKM.

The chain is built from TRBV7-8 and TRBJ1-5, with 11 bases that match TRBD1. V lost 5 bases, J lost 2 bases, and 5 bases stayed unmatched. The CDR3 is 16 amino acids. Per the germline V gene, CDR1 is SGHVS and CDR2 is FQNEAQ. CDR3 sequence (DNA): TGTGCCAGCAGCCCCGGACAGGGGGCCGGCAATCAGCCCCAGCATTTT. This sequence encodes CASSPGQGAGNQPQHF.

CDR3 nucleotide sequence: TGTGCCACCAGTGATTTCGAGGGGGCTGACACTGAAGCTTTCTTT. Its translation is CATSDFEGADTEAFF. The V gene is TRBV24-1, the J gene TRBJ1-1; TRBD1 agrees at 7 bases. Germline V CDR1 and CDR2: KGHDR, SFDVKD. This CDR3 has 15 residues. V lost 1 base, J lost 3 bases, and 4 bases stayed unmatched.

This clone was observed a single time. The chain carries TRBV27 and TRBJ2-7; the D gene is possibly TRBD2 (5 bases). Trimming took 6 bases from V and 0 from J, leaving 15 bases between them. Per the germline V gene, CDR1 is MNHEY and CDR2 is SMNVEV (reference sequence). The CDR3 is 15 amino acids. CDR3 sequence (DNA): TGTGCCAGCAGGCCCCTTGGGCTAGCCTCCTACGAGCAGTACTTC. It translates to CASRPLGLASYEQYF.

CDR3 nucleotide sequence: TGTGCCAGCAGTTTTTCAGGGCCTAATGAAAAACTGTTTTTT. Its protein product is CASSFSGPNEKLFF. V usage is TRBV28 and J usage is TRBJ1-4; D is perhaps TRBD1 (5 bases). Deletions cut 3 bases from V and 3 bases from J, with 8 bases between. The CDR3 runs 14 residues. CDR1 and CDR2 from the germline V gene are MDHEN and SYDVKM.

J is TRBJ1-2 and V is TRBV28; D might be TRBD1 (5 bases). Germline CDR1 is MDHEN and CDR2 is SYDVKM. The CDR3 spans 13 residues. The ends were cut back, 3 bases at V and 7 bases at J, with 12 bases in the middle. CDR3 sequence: CASSFSQGGGYTF. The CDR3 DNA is TGTGCCAGCAGTTTTAGTCAGGGTGGTGGCTACACCTTC.

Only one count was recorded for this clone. The CDR3 DNA follows: TGTGCCAGCAGCTTATCTCCGGGATTGGGGACTGAAGCTTTCTTT. Amino acids: CASSLSPGLGTEAFF. The chain recombines TRBV11-2 with TRBJ1-1; D is ambiguous. Deletions cut 2 bases from V and 5 bases from J, with 15 bases between. In germline, CDR1 is SGHAT, CDR2 FQNNGV. The length of the CDR3 is 15 residues.

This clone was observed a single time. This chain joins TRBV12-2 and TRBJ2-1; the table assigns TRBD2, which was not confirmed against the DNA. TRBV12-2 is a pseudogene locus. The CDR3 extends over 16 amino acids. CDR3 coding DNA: TGTGCAAGTCGCTTAAGGGAGCTCCTCTCCTACAATGAGCAGTTCTTC. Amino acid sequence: CASRLRELLSYNEQFF.

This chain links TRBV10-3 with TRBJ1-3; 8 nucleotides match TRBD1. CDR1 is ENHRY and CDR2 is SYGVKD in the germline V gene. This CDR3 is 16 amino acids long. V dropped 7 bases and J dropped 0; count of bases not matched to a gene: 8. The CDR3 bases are TGTGCCATCAAACCGGGACAGGACATCTCTGGAAACACCATATATTTT. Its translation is CAIKPGQDISGNTIYF.

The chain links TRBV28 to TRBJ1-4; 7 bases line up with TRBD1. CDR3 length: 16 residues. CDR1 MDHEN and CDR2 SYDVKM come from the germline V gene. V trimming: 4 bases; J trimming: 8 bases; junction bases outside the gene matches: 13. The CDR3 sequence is CASSSPTGARGEKLFF. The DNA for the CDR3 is TGTGCCAGCAGTTCCCCTACAGGGGCCCGGGGGGAAAAACTGTTTTTT. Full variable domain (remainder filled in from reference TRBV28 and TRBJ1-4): DVKVTQSSRYLVKRTGEKVFLECVQDMDHENMFWYRQDPGLGLRLIYFSYDVKMKEKGDIPEGYSVSREKKERFSLILESASTNQTSMYLCASSSPTGARGEKLFFGSGTQLSVL.

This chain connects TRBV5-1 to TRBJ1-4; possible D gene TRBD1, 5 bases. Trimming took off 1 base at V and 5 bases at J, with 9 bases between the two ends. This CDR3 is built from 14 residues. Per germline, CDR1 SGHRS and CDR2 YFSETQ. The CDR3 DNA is TGCGCCAGCAGCTTGCAGGGTGGGAATGAAAAACTGTTTTTT. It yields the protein CASSLQGGNEKLFF.

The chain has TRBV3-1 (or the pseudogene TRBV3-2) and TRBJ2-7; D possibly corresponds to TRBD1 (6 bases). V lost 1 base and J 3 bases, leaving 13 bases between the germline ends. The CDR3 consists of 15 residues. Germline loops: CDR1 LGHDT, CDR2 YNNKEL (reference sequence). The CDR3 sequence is CASSQARTVHYEQYF. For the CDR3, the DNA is TGTGCCAGCAGCCAAGCTCGGACAGTTCACTACGAGCAGTACTTC.